This entry describes one T cell receptor (beta chain). This clone has a handful of counts. Its antigen has not been determined. Within one base of it there is no much larger clone, and no base qualities were kept. The data stem from a study of vaccination effects on CD4 cells after COVID-19 (dated by TCRdb to between 2021 and 2023). Background for the entire study: Post-vaccine samples across the study were collected a median of 72 days after the second dose, with a range of 14 to 241. SARS-CoV-2 spike-specific CD4+ TCR repertoires were compared before and after mRNA vaccination in COVID-19 convalescent patients and in infection-naive vaccine recipients. The full study included ten to eleven COVID-19 convalescent patients and a few SARS-CoV-2-naive healthy vaccine recipients. Cultures from other donors in the study were sequenced with the Oncomine TCR Beta short-read assay on an Illumina iSeq 100. The study at large found these results: Among healthy vaccine recipients, nearly all vaccine-induced clones were SARS-CoV-2 mono-reactive, and just 1 of 255 was cross-reactive with common cold coronaviruses. Both infection-induced and vaccine-induced clones contracted markedly at late post-vaccination timepoints, which is consistent with waning T cell responses. Only a small number of convalescent patients were included, and no early post-infection timepoints were available, which limited the study.

From cysteine to phenylalanine, the CDR3 is 13 amino acids long. CDR3 DNA only is kept here, 39 bases in frame from base 1. V is shortened by 4 bases, J by 5 bases, and the region joining them spans 11 bases. CDR1 and CDR2 (LNHNV, YYDKDF) derive from the germline V gene (reference sequence). In the ViraFEST assay, PBMC were stimulated with viral peptide pools, and antigen-specific CD4+ T cell clonotypes were then identified by expansion using TCR sequencing. After about 9 days of culture, CD4+ T cells were isolated with the EasySep CD4+ T cell isolation kit. Participants received two doses of either the BNT162b2 or the mRNA-1273 mRNA SARS-CoV-2 vaccine. None of the healthy vaccine recipients had a prior SARS-CoV-2 infection, which was confirmed by nucleocapsid antibody tests that came back negative both before and after vaccination. About 2 million PBMC per well were cultured in IMDM with around 5% human AB serum, roughly 10 IU/ml IL-2 and gentamicin, plus 10 ug/ml peptides. Half of the culture medium was replaced with fresh IL-2-containing medium on days 3 and 7. Unless noted otherwise, every peptide stimulation condition was grown in triplicate wells. Using Ficoll-Paque Plus gradient centrifugation, PBMC were separated from whole blood and then either used fresh or cryopreserved at -140C. Overlapping peptide pools spanned the spike proteins of SARS-CoV-2 and the common cold coronaviruses HCoV-NL63, HCoV-OC43 and HCoV-229E. Genomic DNA was extracted from cultured CD4+ T cells with the QIAamp micro DNA kit.

Receptors were amplified or captured by the immunoSEQ multiplex PCR assay. TCR beta CDR3 sequencing was performed on DNA from the cultured, isolated CD4+ T cells. Turning to the authors' computational methods: The analysis removed non-productive TCR sequences, trimmed reads to the CDR3 region, and retained only CDR3s that were 7 or more amino acids long. Antigen-specific clonotypes were identified with the MANAFEST web app by comparing expansion in peptide wells against reference cultures. For clones to be considered positive, expansion at FDR<0.05 versus reference and all other wells, an odds ratio above 5, and a frequency above 0.1% in two replicate wells were required. A clonotype was defined as cross-reactive if the clonotype was significantly expanded both in SARS-CoV-2 spike wells and in at least one common cold coronavirus spike condition. Using the stringdist R package, CDR3 similarity was measured by Levenshtein distance, and unrooted trees were constructed with ape in R 3.6.1. Drawn from immuneACCESS, this table holds only the in-frame rearrangements with V and J called that TCRdb kept. Clones are partly lost; checked studies trace under half to an unresolved V gene and leave the rest unexplained. V, J and clone size were drawn from that table, and D and trimming were deduced from the DNA. The sample records tens of thousands of clones, 70% to 85% of which are singletons. The ten largest account for roughly 1.6% of the sample.

This TCR came from a human donor who received a COVID-19 vaccine. The chain employs TRBV15 and TRBJ1-1; no D gene call is confident. The sample here was CD4+ T cells from PBMCs cultured with HCoV-229E spike peptides, taken after COVID-19 vaccination. The sample's cell subset or site label, decoded: HCoV-229E spike overlapping peptide pool stimulation. The CDR3 protein is CATSNNRETEAFF. The DNA sequence follows: TGTGCCACCAGCAACAACCGGGAGACTGAAGCTTTCTTT.